Listed here is a single T cell receptor beta chain. The antigen is not known. The sample is drawn from a study of memory CD4+ T cells and cytomegalovirus serostatus. Whole-study findings and limits: CMV serostatus prediction reached median AUC around 0.94, or 0.89 with US-trained model. Each of approximately 73 CMV-associated TCRbeta sequences occurred in one to five individuals.

This CDR3 has 17 amino acids. In germline, CDR1 is SEHNR, CDR2 FQNEAQ (reference sequence). The junction had 12 bases not matched to a gene; V was cut back by 5 bases and J by 3 bases. Sequencing was performed with immunoSEQ multiplex PCR; in TCRdb, only in-frame clones are kept and a portion is missing. The sample has roughly 48,000 clones, 60% to 85% seen once. Single viable CD3+CD4+CD8-CD45RO+ cells were sorted as the memory CD4+ T cells. Sequencing was done on a sample of memory CD4+ T cells from blood. The sequence derives from an adult in good health and CMV-seropositive. The rearrangement joins TRBV7-9 to TRBJ1-4; TRBD1 agrees at 7 bases. The CDR3 DNA sequence: TGTGCCAGCAGCGCAGGCGGCGCCGGGACAGCTAATGAAAAACTGTTTTTT. It yields the protein CASSAGGAGTANEKLFF.